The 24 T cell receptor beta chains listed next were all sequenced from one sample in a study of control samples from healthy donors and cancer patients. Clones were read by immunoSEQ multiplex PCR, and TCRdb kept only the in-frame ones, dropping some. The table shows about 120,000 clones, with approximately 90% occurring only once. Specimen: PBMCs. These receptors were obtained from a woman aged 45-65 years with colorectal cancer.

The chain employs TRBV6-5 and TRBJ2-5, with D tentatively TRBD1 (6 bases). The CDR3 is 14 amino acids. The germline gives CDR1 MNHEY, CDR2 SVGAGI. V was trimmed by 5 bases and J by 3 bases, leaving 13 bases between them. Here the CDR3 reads CASSPRTAKETQYF. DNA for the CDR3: TGTGCCAGCAGTCCACGGACAGCGAAAGAGACCCAGTACTTC.

The CDR3 spells CASSQDWYEQYF. CDR3 nucleotides: TGTGCCAGCAGCCAAGATTGGTACGAGCAGTACTTC. The chain couples TRBV14 to TRBJ2-7; D unclear. Germline-derived CDR1 and CDR2 are SGHDN and FVKESK. The CDR3 loop spans 12 amino acids. V gave up 0 bases and J gave up 4 bases, with 4 bases separating them.

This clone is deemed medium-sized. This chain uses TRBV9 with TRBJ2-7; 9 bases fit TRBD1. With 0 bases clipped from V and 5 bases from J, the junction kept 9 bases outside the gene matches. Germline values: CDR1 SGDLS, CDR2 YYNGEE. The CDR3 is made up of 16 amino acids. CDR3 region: CASSVDPDRGIHEQYF. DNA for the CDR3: TGTGCCAGCAGCGTAGATCCGGACAGGGGCATCCACGAGCAGTACTTC.

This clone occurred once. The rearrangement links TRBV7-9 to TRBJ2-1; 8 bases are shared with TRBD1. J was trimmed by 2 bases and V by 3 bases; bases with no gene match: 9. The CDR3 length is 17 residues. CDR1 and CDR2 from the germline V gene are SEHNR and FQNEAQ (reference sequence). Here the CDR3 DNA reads TGTGCCAGCAGCTTTGTCATTCAGGGACAGGCCTACAATGAGCAGTTCTTC. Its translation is CASSFVIQGQAYNEQFF.

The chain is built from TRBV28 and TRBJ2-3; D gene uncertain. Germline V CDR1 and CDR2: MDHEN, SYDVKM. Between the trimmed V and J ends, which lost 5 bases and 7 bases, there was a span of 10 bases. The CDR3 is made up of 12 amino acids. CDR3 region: CASSQNLNTQYF. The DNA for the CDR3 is TGTGCCAGCAGTCAAAATCTAAATACGCAGTATTTT. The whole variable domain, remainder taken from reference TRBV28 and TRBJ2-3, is DVKVTQSSRYLVKRTGEKVFLECVQDMDHENMFWYRQDPGLGLRLIYFSYDVKMKEKGDIPEGYSVSREKKERFSLILESASTNQTSMYLCASSQNLNTQYFGPGTRLTVL.

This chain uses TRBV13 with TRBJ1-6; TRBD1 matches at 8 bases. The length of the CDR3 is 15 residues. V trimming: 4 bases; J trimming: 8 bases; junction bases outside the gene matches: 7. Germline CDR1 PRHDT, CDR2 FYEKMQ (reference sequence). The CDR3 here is CASSSDRGGDSPLHF. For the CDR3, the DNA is TGTGCCAGCAGCTCTGACAGGGGCGGAGATTCACCCCTCCACTTT.

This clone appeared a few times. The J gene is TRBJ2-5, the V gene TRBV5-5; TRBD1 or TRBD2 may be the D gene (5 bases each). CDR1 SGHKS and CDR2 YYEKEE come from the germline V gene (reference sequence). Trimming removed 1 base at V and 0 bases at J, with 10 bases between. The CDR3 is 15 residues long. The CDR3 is CASSLLGTDQETQYF. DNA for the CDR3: TGTGCCAGCAGCTTGTTGGGGACGGACCAAGAGACCCAGTACTTC.

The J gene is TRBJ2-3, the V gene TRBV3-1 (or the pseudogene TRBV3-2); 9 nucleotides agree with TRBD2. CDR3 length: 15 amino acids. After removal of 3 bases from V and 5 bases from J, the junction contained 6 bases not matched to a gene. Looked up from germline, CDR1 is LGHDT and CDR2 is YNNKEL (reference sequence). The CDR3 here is CASSQTSGAEDTQYF. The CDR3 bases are TGTGCCAGCAGCCAGACTAGCGGTGCTGAAGATACGCAGTATTTT.

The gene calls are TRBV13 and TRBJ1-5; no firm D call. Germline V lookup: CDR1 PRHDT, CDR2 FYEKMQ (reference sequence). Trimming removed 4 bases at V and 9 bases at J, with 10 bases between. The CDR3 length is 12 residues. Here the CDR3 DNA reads TGTGCCAGCAGCTCGATGGGCGGGCCCCAGCATTTT. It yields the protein CASSSMGGPQHF.

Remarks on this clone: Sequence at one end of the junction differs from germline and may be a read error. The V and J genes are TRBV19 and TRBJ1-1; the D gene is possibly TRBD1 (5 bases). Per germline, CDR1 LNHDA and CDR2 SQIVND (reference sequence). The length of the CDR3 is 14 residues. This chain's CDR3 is CASSSQGENAEAFF. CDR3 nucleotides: TGTGCCAGTAGTAGCCAGGGCGAGAACGCTGAAGCTTTCTTT.

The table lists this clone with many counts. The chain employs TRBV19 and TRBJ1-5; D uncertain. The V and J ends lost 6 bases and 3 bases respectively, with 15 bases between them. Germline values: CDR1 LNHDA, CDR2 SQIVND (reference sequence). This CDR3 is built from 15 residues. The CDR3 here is CASRLMGRSNQPQHF. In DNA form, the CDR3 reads TGTGCCAGTAGGCTGATGGGCAGGTCCAATCAGCCCCAGCATTTT.

In DNA form, the CDR3 reads TGTGCCAGTACAGGGGCGGGGGAGGGCTACACCTTC. Its translation is CASTGAGEGYTF. This chain joins TRBV12-3 or TRBV12-4 and TRBJ1-2, with 7 bases lining up with TRBD1. The CDR3 has 12 amino acids. With V trimmed by 9 bases and J by 8 bases, 9 bases remained unmatched.

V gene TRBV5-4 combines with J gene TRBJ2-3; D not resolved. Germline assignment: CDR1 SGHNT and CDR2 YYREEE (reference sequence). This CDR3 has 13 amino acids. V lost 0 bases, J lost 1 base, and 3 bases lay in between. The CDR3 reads CASSLAGTDTQYF. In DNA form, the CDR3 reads TGTGCCAGCAGCTTGGCGGGCACAGATACGCAGTATTTT.

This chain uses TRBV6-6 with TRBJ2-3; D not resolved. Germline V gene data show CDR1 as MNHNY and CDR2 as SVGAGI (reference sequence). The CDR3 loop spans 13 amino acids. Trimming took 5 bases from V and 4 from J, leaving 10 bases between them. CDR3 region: CASSQLFPDTQYF. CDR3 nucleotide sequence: TGTGCCAGCAGTCAACTATTCCCAGATACGCAGTATTTT.

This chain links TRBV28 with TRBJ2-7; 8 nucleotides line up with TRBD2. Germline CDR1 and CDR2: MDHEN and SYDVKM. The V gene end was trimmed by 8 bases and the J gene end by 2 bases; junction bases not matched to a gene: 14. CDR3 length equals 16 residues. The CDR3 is CASEGSGSFVPYEQYF. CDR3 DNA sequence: TGTGCCAGCGAAGGAAGCGGGAGTTTCGTCCCCTACGAGCAGTACTTC.

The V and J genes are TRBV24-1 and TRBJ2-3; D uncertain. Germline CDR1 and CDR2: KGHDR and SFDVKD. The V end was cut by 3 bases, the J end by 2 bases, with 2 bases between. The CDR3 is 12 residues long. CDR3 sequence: CATSDITDTQYF. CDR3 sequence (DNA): TGTGCCACCAGTGATATCACAGATACGCAGTATTTT.

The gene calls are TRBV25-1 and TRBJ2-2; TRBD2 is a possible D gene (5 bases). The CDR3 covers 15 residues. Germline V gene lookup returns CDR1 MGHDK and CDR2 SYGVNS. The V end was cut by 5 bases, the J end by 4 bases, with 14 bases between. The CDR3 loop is CASSHTSFGTGELFF. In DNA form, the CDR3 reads TGTGCCAGCAGTCATACTAGTTTCGGCACCGGGGAGCTGTTTTTT. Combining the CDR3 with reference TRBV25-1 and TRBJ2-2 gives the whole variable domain EADIYQTPRYLVIGTGKKITLECSQTMGHDKMYWYQQDPGMELHLIHYSYGVNSTEKGDLSSESTVSRIRTEHFPLTLESARPSHTSQYLCASSHTSFGTGELFFGEGSRLTVL.

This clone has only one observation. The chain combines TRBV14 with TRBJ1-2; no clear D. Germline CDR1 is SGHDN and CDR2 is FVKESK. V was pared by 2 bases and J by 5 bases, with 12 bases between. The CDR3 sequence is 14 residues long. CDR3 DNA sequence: TGTGCCAGCAGCCAACAGTTAACAGATTATGGCTACACCTTC. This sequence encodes CASSQQLTDYGYTF.

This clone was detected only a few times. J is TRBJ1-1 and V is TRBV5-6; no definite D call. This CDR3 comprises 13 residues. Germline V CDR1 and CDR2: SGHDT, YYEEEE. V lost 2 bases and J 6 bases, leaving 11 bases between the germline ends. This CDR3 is CASSFTPRAEAFF. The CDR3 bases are TGTGCCAGCAGCTTCACCCCTAGGGCTGAAGCTTTCTTT.

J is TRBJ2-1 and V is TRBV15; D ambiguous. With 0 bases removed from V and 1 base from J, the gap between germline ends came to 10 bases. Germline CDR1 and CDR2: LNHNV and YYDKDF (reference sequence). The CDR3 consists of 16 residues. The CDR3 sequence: CATSRDPYRSYNEQFF. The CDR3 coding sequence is TGTGCCACCAGCAGAGATCCTTACCGATCCTACAATGAGCAGTTCTTC.

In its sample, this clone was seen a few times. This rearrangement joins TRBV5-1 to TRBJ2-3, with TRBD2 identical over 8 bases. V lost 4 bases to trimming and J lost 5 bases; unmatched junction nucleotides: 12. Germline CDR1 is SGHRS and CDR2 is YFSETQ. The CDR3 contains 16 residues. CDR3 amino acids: CASSRLGAGDVDTQYF. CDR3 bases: TGCGCCAGCAGCCGCCTAGGAGCGGGAGACGTAGATACGCAGTATTTT.

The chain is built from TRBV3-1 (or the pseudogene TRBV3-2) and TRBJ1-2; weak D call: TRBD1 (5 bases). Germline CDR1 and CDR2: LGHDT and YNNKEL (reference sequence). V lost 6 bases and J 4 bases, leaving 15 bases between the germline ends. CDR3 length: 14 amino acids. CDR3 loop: CASRPGPGTYGYTF. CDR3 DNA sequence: TGTGCCAGCAGGCCCGGGCCGGGGACCTATGGCTACACCTTC.

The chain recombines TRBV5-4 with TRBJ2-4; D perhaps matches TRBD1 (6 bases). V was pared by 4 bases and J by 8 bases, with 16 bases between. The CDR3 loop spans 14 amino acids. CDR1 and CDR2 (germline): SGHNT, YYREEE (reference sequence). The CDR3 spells CASSPRTDRDIQYF. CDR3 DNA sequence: TGTGCCAGCAGCCCACGGACAGACCGCGACATTCAGTACTTC.

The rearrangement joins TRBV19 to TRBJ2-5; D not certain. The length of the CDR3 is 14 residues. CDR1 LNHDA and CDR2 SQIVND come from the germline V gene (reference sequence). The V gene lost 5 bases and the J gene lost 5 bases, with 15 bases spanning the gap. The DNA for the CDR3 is TGTGCCAGTAGTGTCGGGCAAACCAGGGAGACCCAGTACTTC. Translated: CASSVGQTRETQYF.